A single sample is the source of the 21 T cell receptor beta chains below, sequenced in a study of identical twins. TCRdb independently ran MiXCR on the 5' RACE reads; one entry per CDR3 protein. This repertoire shows about 550,000 distinct CDR3 sequences, 20% to 25% found once; its top ten account for approximately 0.49%. The sample also formed part of further work on yellow fever vaccine responses in identical twins.

What was sequenced was CD4+ T cells sorted from blood. The receptors stem from a woman aged 18-29 years in good health.

The genes are TRBV7-7 and TRBJ2-5, with 7 positions matching TRBD2. After removal of 2 bases from V and 7 bases from J, the junction contained 7 bases not matched to a gene. CDR1 and CDR2 (germline): SSHAT, FNYEAQ (reference sequence). The CDR3 sequence is 14 residues long. Here the CDR3 reads CASSLTGGTATQYF. DNA of the CDR3: TGTGCCAGCAGCTTAACGGGGGGTACTGCGACCCAGTACTTC.

The chain has TRBV12-3 or TRBV12-4 and TRBJ2-7; TRBD2 is a possible D gene (5 bases). The CDR3 covers 14 residues. The germline V and J ends were trimmed by 6 bases and 3 bases, with 15 bases remaining between them. CDR3 coding DNA: TGTGCCAGCAGCCTGAGGACTGTCAACTACGAGCAGTACTTC. It specifies CASSLRTVNYEQYF.

The chain combines TRBV12-3 or TRBV12-4 with TRBJ2-7, with 9 bases that match TRBD2. Germline trimming cut 2 bases from V and 2 bases from J; bases unmatched to any gene: 10. The CDR3 length is 17 residues. The CDR3 is CASSLTPSTSGPYEQYF. The CDR3 bases are TGTGCCAGCAGTTTAACCCCATCGACTAGCGGACCCTACGAGCAGTACTTC.

This clonotype showed up just a few times. V gene TRBV5-1 combines with J gene TRBJ2-2, with D possibly TRBD2 on 6 matching bases. Germline-derived CDR1 and CDR2 are SGHRS and YFSETQ. V dropped 0 bases and J dropped 1 base, with 10 bases sitting between them. The CDR3 is 16 amino acids. The CDR3 region is CASSLVGLVNTGELFF. In DNA, the CDR3 is TGCGCCAGCAGCTTGGTGGGACTGGTGAACACCGGGGAGCTGTTTTTT.

The chain links TRBV29-1 to TRBJ2-1; D ambiguous. Per germline, CDR1 SQVTM and CDR2 ANQGSEA. Deletions cut 4 bases from V and 6 bases from J, with 16 bases between. The CDR3 runs to 14 residues. CDR3: CSVGLGNVGNEQFF. DNA of the CDR3: TGCAGCGTTGGCTTAGGCAATGTGGGCAATGAGCAGTTCTTC.

This clonotype has only a few counts. The rearrangement uses TRBV12-3 or TRBV12-4 and TRBJ1-5; D is unresolved. The CDR3 has 13 residues. V lost 2 bases, J lost 3 bases, and 5 bases lay in between. The CDR3 nucleotides are TGTGCCAGCAGTTTAAGCGCCAATCAGCCCCAGCATTTT. The encoded protein is CASSLSANQPQHF.

The rearrangement links TRBV5-1 to TRBJ2-3, with a possible D match to TRBD1 (6 bases). The CDR3 covers 18 residues. The V and J ends lost 4 bases and 0 bases respectively, with 21 bases between them. In germline, CDR1 is SGHRS, CDR2 YFSETQ. CDR3 DNA: TGCGCCAGCAGCATCAAACATACGACAGGATCTAGCACAGATACGCAGTATTTT. Its protein product is CASSIKHTTGSSTDTQYF.

The chain couples TRBV5-1 to TRBJ1-1; the match to TRBD1 covers 12 bases. This CDR3 has 16 residues. After removal of 4 bases from V and 2 bases from J, the junction contained 6 bases not matched to a gene. CDR1 and CDR2 (germline): SGHRS, YFSETQ. CDR3 sequence (DNA): TGCGCCAGCAGCGGGGGACAGGGGGCGATAAACACTGAAGCTTTCTTT. It yields the protein CASSGGQGAINTEAFF.

In this sample, this clonotype turned up a few times. The V call is TRBV21-1, the J call TRBJ2-1; the DNA was not used to check the table's D call, TRBD2. TRBV21-1 is marked as a pseudogene. The CDR3 loop spans 16 amino acids. This CDR3 reads CASSKRASGTSNEQFF. CDR3 bases: TGTGCCAGCAGCAAAAGGGCTAGCGGGACATCCAATGAGCAGTTCTTC.

The CDR3 DNA follows: TGTGCCACCAGCAGAGTCATGAACACTGAAGCTTTCTTT. The encoded protein is CATSRVMNTEAFF. The chain links TRBV15 to TRBJ1-1; D is unclear. V dropped 1 base and J dropped 0 bases, with 3 bases sitting between them. This CDR3 comprises 13 residues. Per germline, CDR1 LNHNV and CDR2 YYDKDF (reference sequence).

This clonotype was counted between two and nine times. This chain joins TRBV3-1 and TRBJ2-2; tentatively, D is TRBD1 or TRBD2 (5 bases each). The CDR3 spans 16 residues. The V gene lost 1 base and the J gene lost 5 bases, with 14 bases spanning the gap. CDR1 LGHDT and CDR2 YNNKEL come from the germline V gene (reference sequence). The CDR3 protein is CASSQAHSGGTGELFF. The DNA of the CDR3 is TGTGCCAGCAGCCAAGCCCACAGTGGGGGAACCGGGGAGCTGTTTTTT.

This clonotype was recorded many times. This chain connects TRBV7-2 to TRBJ2-3; unclear D gene. CDR1 is SGHTA and CDR2 is FQGNSA in the germline V gene. CDR3 length equals 15 residues. Trimming pared 5 bases from V and 2 bases from J, leaving 14 bases between. CDR3 sequence: CASSPMTRNTDTQYF. The CDR3 DNA reads as TGTGCCAGCAGCCCAATGACTCGGAACACAGATACGCAGTATTTT. The complete variable domain, with remaining parts taken from reference TRBV7-2 and TRBJ2-3, reads GAGVSQSPSNKVTEKGKDVELRCDPISGHTALYWYRQSLGQGLEFLIYFQGNSAPDKSGLPSDRFSAERTGGSVSTLTIQRTQQEDSAVYLCASSPMTRNTDTQYFGPGTRLTVL.

This chain links TRBV7-9 with TRBJ1-6; D is unresolved. Trimming left V 6 bases short and J 8 bases short, with 17 bases between. Looked up from germline, CDR1 is SEHNR and CDR2 is FQNEAQ (reference sequence). This CDR3 has 15 amino acids. In DNA form, the CDR3 reads TGTGCCAGCAGGCGACTCAGCGCGGCTGATTCACCCCTCCACTTT. It encodes CASRRLSAADSPLHF.

In this sample, this clonotype turned up a few times. This chain links TRBV6-1 with TRBJ2-7, with 7 bases matching TRBD1. Germline V CDR1 and CDR2: MNHNS, SASEGT. With V trimmed by 6 bases and J by 3 bases, 11 bases remained unmatched. The length of the CDR3 is 15 residues. CDR3 sequence reads: CASRNEGAGGYEQYF. In DNA form, the CDR3 reads TGTGCCAGCAGAAACGAGGGGGCAGGGGGCTACGAGCAGTACTTC.

V is TRBV5-1 and J is TRBJ2-2; D unresolved. This CDR3 has 19 residues. Per germline, CDR1 SGHRS and CDR2 YFSETQ. The V end lost 3 bases, the J end lost 1 base, and 22 bases lay between the germline ends. The CDR3 DNA follows: TGCGCCAGCAGCTGGAATTGGGGAAAAGGGCACGGGAACACCGGGGAGCTGTTTTTT. It codes for CASSWNWGKGHGNTGELFF.

V gene TRBV2 combines with J gene TRBJ2-3; 8 positions agree with TRBD2. The J segment lost 2 bases and the V segment lost 4 bases, leaving 14 bases of the junction unmatched. The CDR3 consists of 18 residues. The germline V gene encodes CDR1 SNHLY and CDR2 FYNNEI. The CDR3 DNA is TGTGCCAGCAGTGGTTACTTCCGGGGGGGCTCTAACACAGATACGCAGTATTTT. It yields the protein CASSGYFRGGSNTDTQYF.

This clonotype was seen a handful of times. The genes are TRBV4-1 and TRBJ1-5, with 7 bases identical to TRBD1. The V and J ends lost 0 bases and 6 bases, in that order; junction bases with no gene match: 11. The CDR3 consists of 17 residues. Germline loops: CDR1 MGHRA, CDR2 YSYEKL. The CDR3, as DNA: TGCGCCAGCAGCCAAGAAGGGAGTGGAGGGGGCTTTCAGCCCCAGCATTTT. It translates to CASSQEGSGGGFQPQHF.

J is TRBJ2-1 and V is TRBV7-9; D gene ambiguous. The CDR3 extends over 13 amino acids. CDR1 is SEHNR and CDR2 is FQNEAQ in the germline V gene (reference sequence). Trimming shortened V by 1 base and J by 7 bases, and 8 bases separated the two germline ends. CDR3 nucleotides: TGTGCCAGCAGCTTAGATTTGAGTAATGAGCAGTTCTTC. Translating it yields CASSLDLSNEQFF.

The chain has TRBV20-1 and TRBJ2-7; 11 nucleotides agree with TRBD2. Germline CDR1 reads DFQATT; CDR2 reads SNEGSKA (reference sequence). With 3 bases clipped from V and 3 bases from J, the junction kept 4 bases outside the gene matches. This CDR3 spans 14 amino acids. The CDR3 loop reads CSARGTSGYYEQYF. The CDR3 coding sequence is TGCAGTGCTAGGGGGACTAGCGGATACTACGAGCAGTACTTC.

At least ten counts were recorded for this clonotype. This chain links TRBV12-3 or TRBV12-4 with TRBJ1-5; 8 bases are shared with TRBD1. CDR3 size: 14 residues. The J segment lost 4 bases and the V segment lost 6 bases, leaving 5 bases of the junction unmatched. In DNA form, the CDR3 reads TGTGCCAGCAGCTTTGGGACAGGTAATCAGCCCCAGCATTTT. This translates into CASSFGTGNQPQHF.

The table lists this clonotype with a few counts. The chain recombines TRBV28 with TRBJ1-1, with D tentatively TRBD1 (6 bases). V dropped 1 base and J dropped 7 bases, with 13 bases sitting between them. This CDR3 spans 14 amino acids. Germline V gives CDR1 MDHEN, CDR2 SYDVKM. The CDR3, as DNA: TGTGCCAGCAGTTTATTACCCGGACAGCATGAAGCTTTCTTT. Protein sequence: CASSLLPGQHEAFF.